A selection of T cell receptor beta chains follows, all from one sample in a study of OX40 agonist ivuxolimab in advanced cancers. Data came from immunoSEQ multiplex PCR; TCRdb stores just in-frame clones and leaves some out. The sample has about 68,000 clones, 91% seen once. Sequenced here: CD4+ or CD8+ T cells sorted from blood, sampled in a trial of the OX40 agonist ivuxolimab. The origin of the receptors is an adult with an advanced solid tumor such as melanoma, head and neck, liver or kidney cancer. The CDR3 runs from the conserved cysteine through the conserved F or W. The order of the fields is V gene, clone size, J gene, D gene, CDR3 DNA, CDR3 protein. A D gene is named only where the DNA matches it firmly. Expanded clones are given a class, and other clones once, few, many or no size at all.

>TRBV2|NA|TRBJ2-7|TRBD2
TGTGCCAGCAAGGGGCTACTAGCGCTATCCTACGAGCAGTACTTC
CASKGLLALSYEQYF
>TRBV19|NA|TRBJ1-6|NA
TGTGCCAGTAGTTACGGGACAAGAATTAATTCACCCCTCCACTTT
CASSYGTRINSPLHF
>TRBV5-6|NA|TRBJ2-1|NA
TGTGCCAGCAGCCCAGGGGGAAGCGTCCCGCGGGGAGGGCAGTTCTTC
CASSPGGSVPRGGQFF
>TRBV11-2|NA|TRBJ2-3|NA
TGTGCCAGCAGCTCGTCCATAGATACGCAGTATTTT
CASSSSIDTQYF
>TRBV7-8|once|TRBJ1-2|NA
TGTGCCAGCAGCTTACTGGCCGAAGAATTCTATGGCTACACCTTC
CASSLLAEEFYGYTF
>TRBV6-6|once|TRBJ1-1|NA
TGTGCCAGCAGTTTTCGGCAGGGCGGTGAAGCTTTCTTT
CASSFRQGGEAFF
>TRBV30|NA|TRBJ2-7|NA
TGTGCCTGGACCAGAATGGGTTTCCTCGGCGAGCAGTACTTC
CAWTRMGFLGEQYF
>TRBV28|NA|TRBJ2-5|TRBD2
TGTGCCAGCAGTGGTACTAGCGGGCCGATTCAAGAGACCCAGTACTTC
CASSGTSGPIQETQYF
>TRBV29-1|NA|TRBJ2-3|TRBD2
TGCAGCGTCTCCCCGGGAGGGAGCACAGATACGCAGTATTTT
CSVSPGGSTDTQYF
>TRBV5-1|NA|TRBJ1-2|NA
TGCGCCAGCAGCTTGGGTGGGAGCTATGGCTACACCTTC
CASSLGGSYGYTF
>TRBV19|NA|TRBJ2-5|NA
TGTGCCAGTAGTATAGGCCGGGATCGAGAGACCCAGTACTTC
CASSIGRDRETQYF
>TRBV27|NA|TRBJ1-4|TRBD1
TGTGCCAGCAGTTTGGGACAGAGCGCAACTAATGAAAAACTGTTTTTT
CASSLGQSATNEKLFF
>TRBV7-9|NA|TRBJ1-3|NA
TGTGCCAGCAGCTTAGCCGGGAGCTCTGGAAACACCATATATTTT
CASSLAGSSGNTIYF
>TRBV5-1|NA|TRBJ1-1|NA
TGCGCCAGCACCGTGCGCTCGGGGGGCCGAGGGATGAGTGAAGCTTTCTTT
CASTVRSGGRGMSEAFF
>TRBV30|NA|TRBJ1-5|NA
TGTGCCTGGAGTTCAGGGGTCGACTGGGTTAGCAATCAGCCCCAGCATTTT
CAWSSGVDWVSNQPQHF
>TRBV2|NA|TRBJ2-2|TRBD2
TGTGCCAGCAGTGTTCTAGCGGCGAACACCGGGGAGCTGTTTTTT
CASSVLAANTGELFF
>TRBV5-8|NA|TRBJ2-2|NA
TGTGCCAGCAGCTTTATGAACACCGGGGAGCTGTTTTTT
CASSFMNTGELFF
>TRBV6-5|once|TRBJ2-3|NA
TGTGCCAGCAGTTACGTGAGGGGCACAGATACGCAGTATTTT
CASSYVRGTDTQYF
>TRBV9|NA|TRBJ2-3|NA
TGTGCCAGCAGCGTCCGAAGTATGGCAGATACGCAGTATTTT
CASSVRSMADTQYF
>TRBV28|NA|TRBJ2-1|NA
TGTGCCAGCAGTTTCCCGACTTACTTGGGGGGCAATGAGCAGTTCTTC
CASSFPTYLGGNEQFF
>TRBV9|NA|TRBJ2-4|NA
TGTGCCAGCAGCGTATCTGTCGGAGGTAGTTACATTCAGTACTTC
CASSVSVGGSYIQYF
>TRBV2|NA|TRBJ1-2|TRBD1
TGTGCCAGCAGAGCCGGGACAGGGTCCTATGGCTACACCTTC
CASRAGTGSYGYTF
>TRBV7-2|NA|TRBJ2-3|NA
TGTGCCAGCAGCTCGATCAAACCAACAAGCACAGATACGCAGTATTTT
CASSSIKPTSTDTQYF
>TRBV5-1|NA|TRBJ2-1|TRBD2
TGCGCCAGCAGCTTGGGGGCGCTAGCGGGCTCCAATGAGCAGTTCTTC
CASSLGALAGSNEQFF
>TRBV29-1|NA|TRBJ1-1|NA
TGCAGCGTTAAACAGGCCAAACCAGTGAACACTGAAGCTTTCTTT
CSVKQAKPVNTEAFF
>TRBV11-3|NA|TRBJ1-1|NA
TGTGCCAGCAGCTTAGGACGAGGCACTGAAGCTTTCTTT
CASSLGRGTEAFF
>TRBV30|NA|TRBJ1-2|NA
TGTGCCTGGACCCCGGGGCAGAATAACTATGGCTACACCTTC
CAWTPGQNNYGYTF
>TRBV6-1|NA|TRBJ2-7|TRBD1
TGTGCCAGCAGCCTAAGGACAGGGGAATGGAACGAGCAGTACTTC
CASSLRTGEWNEQYF
>TRBV6-6|NA|TRBJ2-3|TRBD2
TGTGCCAGCAGTCCTACAAGCGGGATGACAGATACGCAGTATTTT
CASSPTSGMTDTQYF
>TRBV5-1|NA|TRBJ2-2|TRBD1
TGCGCCAGCAGCTCCGGGACAGTGAACACCGGGGAGCTGTTTTTT
CASSSGTVNTGELFF
>TRBV2|NA|TRBJ1-1|NA
TGTGCCAGCAGTTCCAGGGATGGGGACACTGAAGCTTTCTTT
CASSSRDGDTEAFF